A single sample gave rise to the 26 T cell receptor beta chains below, sequenced in a study of shared clonotypes between healthy human individuals. Assay used: immunoSEQ multiplex PCR; TCRdb lists only in-frame clones, some missing. This table has approximately 1,000,000 clones, 70% to 80% appearing once. The sample consisted of memory CD4+ T cells from PBMCs. Subset indicated: CD45RA-negative fraction. The receptor set was obtained from a man aged 18 to 30 in good health. Some clones in this sample may be carry-over from other donors' samples.

This clone was detected only a few times. CDR3 coding DNA: TGCGCCAGCAGTGACCGGACTAGCGGGACGTACGAGCAGTACTTC. Translated, it gives CASSDRTSGTYEQYF. The chain links TRBV10-1 to TRBJ2-7; 12 bases are a match to TRBD2. With V trimmed by 3 bases and J by 4 bases, 4 bases remained unmatched. CDR1 and CDR2 from the germline V gene are WNHNN and SYGVQD (reference sequence). The CDR3 totals 15 residues.

The J gene is TRBJ2-2, the V gene TRBV25-1; 7 bases fit TRBD1. With 5 bases clipped from V and 5 bases from J, the junction kept 5 bases outside the gene matches. The CDR3 is 14 amino acids. Germline CDR1 is MGHDK and CDR2 is SYGVNS. CDR3 region: CASSYQGVTGELFF. Here the CDR3 DNA reads TGTGCCAGCAGTTACCAGGGGGTTACCGGGGAGCTGTTTTTT. Combining the CDR3 with reference TRBV25-1 and TRBJ2-2 gives the whole variable domain EADIYQTPRYLVIGTGKKITLECSQTMGHDKMYWYQQDPGMELHLIHYSYGVNSTEKGDLSSESTVSRIRTEHFPLTLESARPSHTSQYLCASSYQGVTGELFFGEGSRLTVL.

This chain joins TRBV18 and TRBJ1-3; D is perhaps TRBD1 (6 bases). The CDR3 runs to 16 residues. V was clipped by 3 bases and J by 0 bases, with 12 bases between them. Germline V gives CDR1 KGHSH, CDR2 LQKENI. The CDR3 DNA sequence: TGTGCCAGCTCACCTGGACAGCTTCTCTCTGGAAACACCATATATTTT. It translates to CASSPGQLLSGNTIYF.

The chain uses TRBV30 and TRBJ1-1; D gene uncertain. This CDR3 is 14 amino acids long. CDR1 is GTSNPN and CDR2 is SVGIG in the germline V gene (reference sequence). Between the trimmed V and J ends, which lost 0 bases and 1 base, there was a span of 9 bases. The CDR3 nucleotides are TGTGCCTGGAGTGTAGAGTCAGGGAACACTGAAGCTTTCTTT. The encoded protein is CAWSVESGNTEAFF.

This chain joins TRBV5-1 and TRBJ1-3, with a weak D call TRBD1 (6 bases). Trimming pared 4 bases from V and 2 bases from J, leaving 10 bases between. The CDR3 length is 14 residues. Germline V lookup: CDR1 SGHRS, CDR2 YFSETQ. The CDR3 spells CASSPGTTGNTIYF. The CDR3 nucleotides are TGCGCCAGCAGCCCCGGGACAACTGGAAACACCATATATTTT.

This clone appeared once. The chain has TRBV19 and TRBJ2-7; 10 positions match TRBD1. The germline gives CDR1 LNHDA, CDR2 SQIVND (reference sequence). The CDR3 sequence is 15 residues long. With 7 bases clipped from V and 2 bases from J, the junction kept 8 bases outside the gene matches. The CDR3 sequence: CASTQGQGSTYEQYF. In DNA form, the CDR3 reads TGTGCCAGTACCCAGGGACAGGGGTCGACCTACGAGCAGTACTTC.

This chain uses TRBV5-4 with TRBJ1-1; 9 positions match TRBD1. Looked up from germline, CDR1 is SGHNT and CDR2 is YYREEE (reference sequence). The CDR3 sequence is 15 residues long. With V trimmed by 4 bases and J by 5 bases, 9 bases remained unmatched. The CDR3 nucleotides are TGTGCCAGCAGCAACAAACAGGGGGCCGGGACTGAAGCTTTCTTT. Protein product: CASSNKQGAGTEAFF.

The chain is built from TRBV5-1 and TRBJ2-3; D might be TRBD2 (6 bases). This CDR3 comprises 13 residues. Germline V gene data show CDR1 as SGHRS and CDR2 as YFSETQ. Trimming took off 7 bases at V and 5 bases at J, with 14 bases between the two ends. The CDR3 DNA sequence: TGCGCCAGCTCGGGAGTCGGGGGAGATACGCAGTATTTT. This gives the protein CASSGVGGDTQYF.

With regard to this clone: Germline is not matched at one junction end, which may reflect a read error. The genes are TRBV5-4 and TRBJ2-2; 8 nucleotides agree with TRBD2. Germline V gives CDR1 SGHNT, CDR2 YYREEE (reference sequence). The CDR3 is made up of 16 amino acids. CDR3 sequence (DNA): TGTGCCAGCAGTTTGGGTGCGGGAGGACACACCGGGGAGCTGTTTTTT. It codes for CASSLGAGGHTGELFF. Based on the CDR3 plus reference TRBV5-4 and TRBJ2-2, the full variable domain is ETGVTQSPTHLIKTRGQQVTLRCSSQSGHNTVSWYQQALGQGPQFIFQYYREEENGRGNFPPRFSGLQFPNYSSELNVNALELDDSALYLCASSLGAGGHTGELFFGEGSRLTVL.

The V and J genes are TRBV7-9 and TRBJ2-7, with 8 bases matching TRBD1. J gave up 6 bases and V 2 bases, and 6 bases lay outside the gene matches. Looked up from germline, CDR1 is SEHNR and CDR2 is FQNEAQ (reference sequence). CDR3 size: 14 residues. The CDR3 sequence: CASSLNDRGSEQYF. DNA of the CDR3: TGTGCCAGCAGCTTAAACGACAGGGGTAGCGAGCAGTACTTC.

This clone was picked up one time. The V gene is TRBV5-1, the J gene TRBJ2-5; 7 positions agree with TRBD1. This CDR3 spans 15 amino acids. Germline CDR1 is SGHRS and CDR2 is YFSETQ. V lost 10 bases to trimming and J lost 5 bases; unmatched junction nucleotides: 17. The CDR3: CAGRSTGAASETQYF. The CDR3 nucleotides are TGCGCCGGCCGTTCTACAGGGGCTGCAAGCGAGACCCAGTACTTC.

The J gene is TRBJ1-2, the V gene TRBV30; TRBD1 is a possible D gene (5 bases). Trimming removed 3 bases from V and 0 bases from J, with 8 bases in between. This CDR3 comprises 13 residues. From germline, CDR1 is GTSNPN and CDR2 SVGIG (reference sequence). Here the CDR3 reads CAWRGQANYGYTF. The CDR3 nucleotides are TGTGCCTGGAGGGGGCAAGCTAACTATGGCTACACCTTC.

This clone was recorded only once. The rearrangement joins TRBV27 to TRBJ2-5; 7 nucleotides line up with TRBD2. After removal of 5 bases from V and 2 bases from J, the junction contained 8 bases not matched to a gene. Germline V lookup: CDR1 MNHEY, CDR2 SMNVEV (reference sequence). This CDR3 is 15 amino acids long. The CDR3 reads CASSPTDGGQETQYF. Here the CDR3 DNA reads TGTGCCAGCAGTCCGACAGACGGGGGGCAAGAGACCCAGTACTTC.

This chain connects TRBV7-9 to TRBJ1-2, with 9 positions matching TRBD1. The ends lost 5 bases at V and 7 bases at J; junction bases unmatched: 8. Germline CDR1 is SEHNR and CDR2 is FQNEAQ (reference sequence). The CDR3 spans 14 residues. This chain's CDR3 is CASSHRDRVFGYTF. The DNA for the CDR3 is TGTGCCAGCAGCCACCGGGACAGGGTGTTTGGCTACACCTTC.

The chain joins TRBV4-2 to TRBJ2-1; TRBD2 agrees at 9 bases. The CDR3 spans 14 residues. Per germline, CDR1 LGHNA and CDR2 YNFKEQ. Trimming took 7 bases from V and 3 from J; bases not matched to a gene: 4. CDR3 residues: CASTDSGSYNEQFF. In DNA form, the CDR3 reads TGTGCCAGCACCGATAGCGGGAGCTACAATGAGCAGTTCTTC.

The J gene is TRBJ1-6, the V gene TRBV6-1; weak D call: TRBD1 (6 bases). CDR3 length: 15 amino acids. Germline CDR1 MNHNS, CDR2 SASEGT. Trimming stripped 1 base from V and 8 bases from J, with 12 bases between. Written as DNA, the CDR3 is TGTGCCAGCAGTGAAGTGGGGGGCGGTGATTCACCCCTCCACTTT. Its protein is CASSEVGGGDSPLHF.

Points on this clone: A much larger clone differs by one base, so this may be a read error. The same CDR3 is also encoded by other DNA sequences in this sample. J is TRBJ2-3 and V is TRBV11-2, with 9 positions matching TRBD1. This CDR3 spans 14 amino acids. Germline assignment: CDR1 SGHAT and CDR2 FQNNGV. The ends lost 3 bases at V and 3 bases at J; junction bases unmatched: 1. The DNA for the CDR3 is TGTGCCAGCAGCTTCGACAGGGGGACAGATACGCAGTATTTT. Protein: CASSFDRGTDTQYF.

This chain links TRBV28 with TRBJ2-5, with 7 nucleotides matching TRBD1. The CDR3 spans 14 residues. Germline CDR1 reads MDHEN; CDR2 reads SYDVKM. V was clipped by 5 bases and J by 5 bases; unmatched bases: 8. This chain's CDR3 is CASSVRTGGETQYF. The DNA of the CDR3 is TGTGCCAGCAGTGTACGGACAGGTGGGGAGACCCAGTACTTC. Complete variable domain (other parts from reference TRBV28 and TRBJ2-5): DVKVTQSSRYLVKRTGEKVFLECVQDMDHENMFWYRQDPGLGLRLIYFSYDVKMKEKGDIPEGYSVSREKKERFSLILESASTNQTSMYLCASSVRTGGETQYFGPGTRLLVL.

V and J are TRBV5-1 and TRBJ2-6; 7 bases align to TRBD1. Germline V CDR1 and CDR2: SGHRS, YFSETQ. The CDR3 totals 16 residues. V lost 3 bases and J lost 0; bases outside the gene matches: 3. The CDR3 region is CASSYGTASGANVLTF. The CDR3 region has the DNA TGCGCCAGCAGCTACGGGACAGCCTCTGGGGCCAACGTCCTGACTTTC. The variable domain in full, with the rest retrieved from reference TRBV5-1 and TRBJ2-6, is KAGVTQTPRYLIKTRGQQVTLSCSPISGHRSVSWYQQTPGQGLQFLFEYFSETQRNKGNFPGRFSGRQFSNSRSEMNVSTLELGDSALYLCASSYGTASGANVLTFGAGSRLTVL.

The V call is TRBV7-6, the J call TRBJ2-5, with 8 bases that match TRBD2. CDR1 and CDR2 from the germline V gene are SGHVS and FNYEAQ. V shed 4 bases and J 3 bases; nucleotides not matched to a gene: 1. The CDR3 has 13 amino acids. The CDR3 sequence is CASSSLAEETQYF. The DNA for the CDR3 is TGTGCCAGCAGCTCACTAGCGGAAGAGACCCAGTACTTC.

This sequence joins TRBV28 and TRBJ1-2; unclear D gene. This CDR3 spans 12 amino acids. Germline V gene data show CDR1 as MDHEN and CDR2 as SYDVKM. Trimming left V 3 bases short and J 10 bases short, with 12 bases between. The CDR3 loop is CASSFLLSAYTF. DNA for the CDR3: TGTGCCAGCAGTTTTTTACTGAGTGCCTACACCTTC.

CDR3 sequence (DNA): TGCGCCAGCAGATCGGGACAGTCCGGCCCAAACTATGGCTACACCTTC. Translating it yields CASRSGQSGPNYGYTF. The chain recombines TRBV5-1 with TRBJ1-2, with 7 bases that match TRBD1. Germline values: CDR1 SGHRS, CDR2 YFSETQ. The junction had 12 bases not matched to a gene; V was cut back by 5 bases and J by 2 bases. The CDR3 length is 16 residues.

DNA of the CDR3: TGCGCCAGCAGGTCCAGACCCTCGGGGGGGACCGGGGAGCTGTTTTTT. This sequence encodes CASRSRPSGGTGELFF. The V gene is TRBV5-1, the J gene TRBJ2-2; 8 bases fit TRBD2. Unmatched junction bases numbered 11, after V lost 5 bases and J lost 5 bases. CDR1 is SGHRS, CDR2 YFSETQ, per germline. The CDR3 extends over 16 amino acids.

The chain joins TRBV9 to TRBJ2-1; 13 bases match TRBD2. The V gene's germline CDR1 is SGDLS and CDR2 YYNGEE. The V and J ends lost 2 bases and 7 bases, in that order; junction bases with no gene match: 6. The CDR3 length is 16 residues. The CDR3 spells CASSVQLAGGKNEQFF. As DNA, the CDR3 is TGTGCCAGCAGCGTCCAACTAGCGGGAGGGAAGAATGAGCAGTTCTTC.

This clone was observed once. This CDR3 reads CATSRDIGGRRADTQYF. In DNA, the CDR3 is TGTGCCACCAGCAGAGATATCGGCGGGAGGAGGGCAGATACGCAGTATTTT. The rearrangement uses TRBV15 and TRBJ2-3, with TRBD2 matching 8 bases. CDR1 LNHNV and CDR2 YYDKDF come from the germline V gene (reference sequence). V was pared by 0 bases and J by 4 bases, with 9 bases of the junction left unmatched. The length of the CDR3 is 17 residues.

This clone was counted between two and nine times. The V call is TRBV28, the J call TRBJ2-4; tentative D call: TRBD1 (5 bases). This CDR3 comprises 14 residues. Germline values: CDR1 MDHEN, CDR2 SYDVKM. Trimming took off 6 bases at V and 0 bases at J, with 9 bases between the two ends. The CDR3 sequence is CASSGQAAKNIQYF. CDR3 nucleotides: TGTGCCAGCAGCGGACAAGCAGCCAAAAACATTCAGTACTTC. The full variable domain, in which reference TRBV28 and TRBJ2-4 provide the parts outside the CDR3, is DVKVTQSSRYLVKRTGEKVFLECVQDMDHENMFWYRQDPGLGLRLIYFSYDVKMKEKGDIPEGYSVSREKKERFSLILESASTNQTSMYLCASSGQAAKNIQYFGAGTRLSVL.